This paragraph covers one T cell receptor beta chain sequence. This record belongs to a study of blood T cell repertoires in COVID-19. Germline values: CDR1 SGHTA, CDR2 FQGTGA. This CDR3 is built from 22 residues. V shed 5 bases, J shed 0 bases, and the junction held 22 bases outside the gene matches. Clones were read by immunoSEQ multiplex PCR, and TCRdb kept only the in-frame ones, dropping some. The table shows approximately 70,000 clones, with 75% to 90% occurring only once. The specimen sequenced was peripheral blood. The receptor's source is a woman older than 75 with active COVID-19. The rearrangement links TRBV7-3 to TRBJ1-5; TRBD1 agrees at 10 bases. CDR3 in amino acids: CASSPRTGGTLYIGYSNQPQHF. CDR3 nucleotide sequence: TGTGCCAGCAGCCCCCGGACAGGGGGGACCCTATATATTGGGTATAGCAATCAGCCCCAGCATTTT.